A single sample is the source of the 8 T cell receptor beta chains below, sequenced in a study of shared clonotypes between healthy human individuals. Clones were read by immunoSEQ multiplex PCR, and TCRdb kept only the in-frame ones, dropping some. The data hold some 2 million clones, with about 95% observed a single time. Sequences were obtained from naive CD4+ T cells sorted from blood. Stated subset: CD45RA+ positively selected. The origin of the receptors is a man younger than 35 in good health.

The rearrangement uses TRBV14 and TRBJ1-5; D may be TRBD1 (6 bases). The CDR3 length is 13 residues. Germline CDR1 and CDR2: SGHDN and FVKESK. V shed 4 bases and J shed 3 bases, with 7 bases lying between them. CDR3 DNA: TGTGCCAGCAGCCGACAGGTCAATCAGCCCCAGCATTTT. It codes for CASSRQVNQPQHF.

The chain links TRBV7-2 to TRBJ1-2; 8 bases are a match to TRBD1. The CDR3 totals 14 residues. The V gene end was trimmed by 2 bases and the J gene end by 4 bases; junction bases not matched to a gene: 3. CDR1 and CDR2 from the germline V gene are SGHTA and FQGNSA. The DNA of the CDR3 is TGTGCCAGCAGCTTACAGGGGGCTATCTATGGCTACACCTTC. Its protein is CASSLQGAIYGYTF. The entire variable domain, with the rest obtained from reference TRBV7-2 and TRBJ1-2, is as follows: GAGVSQSPSNKVTEKGKDVELRCDPISGHTALYWYRQSLGQGLEFLIYFQGNSAPDKSGLPSDRFSAERTGGSVSTLTIQRTQQEDSAVYLCASSLQGAIYGYTFGSGTRLTVV.

This chain connects TRBV2 to TRBJ1-5, with unresolved D. Deletions cut 5 bases from V and 3 bases from J, with 14 bases between. Germline CDR1 is SNHLY and CDR2 is FYNNEI. This CDR3 contains 15 residues. In nucleotides, the CDR3 is TGTGCCAGCAGTACCCAGGACGGACCCAATCAGCCCCAGCATTTT. As protein: CASSTQDGPNQPQHF.

This rearrangement joins TRBV9 to TRBJ1-1; 9 bases fit TRBD1. Per the germline V gene, CDR1 is SGDLS and CDR2 is YYNGEE. V lost 7 bases to trimming and J lost 9 bases; unmatched junction nucleotides: 16. This CDR3 spans 15 amino acids. The chain's CDR3 is CASSRWSGQGLKAFF. CDR3 bases: TGTGCCAGCTCCAGGTGGTCGGGACAGGGCTTAAAAGCTTTCTTT.

Turning to this clone: One junction end disagrees with the germline gene, perhaps due to a read error. The chain is built from TRBV18 and TRBJ2-2; TRBD2 might be the D (5 bases). Germline CDR1 reads KGHSH; CDR2 reads LQKENI. This CDR3 has 16 residues. The CDR3 is CASSPVGLRNIGELFF. The DNA for the CDR3 is TGTGCCAGCTCACCGGTCGGACTGCGGAACATCGGGGAGCTGTTTTTT.

The chain employs TRBV30 and TRBJ2-5; 7 bases agree with TRBD2. Per germline, CDR1 GTSNPN and CDR2 SVGIG (reference sequence). Germline trimming cut 0 bases from V and 10 bases from J; bases unmatched to any gene: 5. This CDR3 is built from 12 residues. CDR3 sequence (DNA): TGTGCCTGGAGTGTCCTAGCGGCTCTCCAGTACTTC. It encodes CAWSVLAALQYF.

This sequence joins TRBV5-1 and TRBJ2-7; TRBD1 matches 8 bases. V lost 0 bases, J lost 0 bases, and 5 bases stayed unmatched. The CDR3 extends over 16 amino acids. Germline lookup yields CDR1 SGHRS and CDR2 YFSETQ. In nucleotides, the CDR3 is TGCGCCAGCAGCTTGGGAGGACAGGGTAGCTCCTACGAGCAGTACTTC. Translated: CASSLGGQGSSYEQYF.

In this sample, this clone turned up many times. The same CDR3 can be traced to other DNA sequences in this sample. The chain is built from TRBV25-1 and TRBJ1-1; unclear D gene. V lost 6 bases and J 0 bases, leaving 8 bases between the germline ends. CDR1 is MGHDK and CDR2 is SYGVNS in the germline V gene. This CDR3 is 13 amino acids long. In nucleotides, the CDR3 is TGTGCCAGCAGGGGCGGGGTGAACACTGAAGCTTTCTTT. This sequence encodes CASRGGVNTEAFF.